A few counts support the clone carrying this T cell receptor (beta chain). The data are from a study of blood T cell repertoires in COVID-19. Turning to the study itself: COVID-19 samples from acute and convalescent phases originated in the United States, Italy and Spain. From T cells, B-cell-depleted T cells, or PBMCs came the material, which was cDNA or gDNA.

Per the germline V gene, CDR1 is MNHEY and CDR2 is SVGEGT. CDR3 length equals 17 residues. Trimming removed 2 bases from V and 4 bases from J; junction bases left unmatched: 4. As processed by the authors: Researchers report that nucleated cell counts were estimated from reference gene primer amplification. Measured with immunoSEQ multiplex PCR; TCRdb has only the in-frame clones, and not every one. V, J and clone size derive from that table, while D and trimming were established from the DNA sequence. The sample lists 270,000 or so clones, approximately 85% seen once, with about 14% in the top ten. The chain links TRBV6-2 or TRBV6-3 to TRBJ2-4; the match to TRBD2 covers 14 bases. This TCR was recovered from a human donor in a cohort sampled during active COVID-19. What was sequenced was peripheral blood. This chain's CDR3 is CASSYPGLAGGKNIQYF. The CDR3 nucleotides are TGTGCCAGCAGTTACCCAGGACTAGCGGGAGGTAAAAACATTCAGTACTTC.